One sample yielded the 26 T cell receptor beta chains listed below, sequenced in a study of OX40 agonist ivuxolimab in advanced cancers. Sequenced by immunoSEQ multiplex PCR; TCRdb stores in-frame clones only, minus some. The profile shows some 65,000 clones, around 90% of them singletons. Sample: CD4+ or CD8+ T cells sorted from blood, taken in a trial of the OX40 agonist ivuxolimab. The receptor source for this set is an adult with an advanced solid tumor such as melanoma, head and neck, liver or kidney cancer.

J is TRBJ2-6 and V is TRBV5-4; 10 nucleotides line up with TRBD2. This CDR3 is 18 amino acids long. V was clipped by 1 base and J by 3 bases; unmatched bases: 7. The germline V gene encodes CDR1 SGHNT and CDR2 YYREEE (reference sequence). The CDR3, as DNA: TGTGCCAGCAGCTTGAAAAGCGGGAGGGCCATTGGGGCCAACGTCCTGACTTTC. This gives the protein CASSLKSGRAIGANVLTF.

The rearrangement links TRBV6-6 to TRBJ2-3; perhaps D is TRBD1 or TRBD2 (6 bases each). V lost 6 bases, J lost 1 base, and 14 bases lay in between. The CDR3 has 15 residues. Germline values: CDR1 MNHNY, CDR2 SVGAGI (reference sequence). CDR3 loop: CASSRIGGRTDTQYF. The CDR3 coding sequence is TGTGCCAGCAGCCGAATTGGGGGGCGCACAGATACGCAGTATTTT.

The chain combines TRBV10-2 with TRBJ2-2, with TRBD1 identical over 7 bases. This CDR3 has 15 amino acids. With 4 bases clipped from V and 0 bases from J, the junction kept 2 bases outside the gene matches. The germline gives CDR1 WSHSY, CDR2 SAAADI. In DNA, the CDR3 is TGCGCCAGCAGTGTTCAGGGGGCGAACACCGGGGAGCTGTTTTTT. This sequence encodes CASSVQGANTGELFF.

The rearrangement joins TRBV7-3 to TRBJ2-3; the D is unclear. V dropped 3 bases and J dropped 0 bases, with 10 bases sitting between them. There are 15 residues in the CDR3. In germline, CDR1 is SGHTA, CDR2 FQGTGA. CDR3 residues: CASSFSGQSTDTQYF. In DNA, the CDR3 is TGTGCCAGCAGCTTCTCGGGCCAAAGCACAGATACGCAGTATTTT.

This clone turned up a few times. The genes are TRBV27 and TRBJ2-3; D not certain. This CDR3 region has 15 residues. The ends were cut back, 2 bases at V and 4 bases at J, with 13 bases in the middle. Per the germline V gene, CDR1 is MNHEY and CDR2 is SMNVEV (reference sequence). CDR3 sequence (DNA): TGTGCCAGCAGTTTAGTCCCAGCCCCCCCAGATACGCAGTATTTT. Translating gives CASSLVPAPPDTQYF.

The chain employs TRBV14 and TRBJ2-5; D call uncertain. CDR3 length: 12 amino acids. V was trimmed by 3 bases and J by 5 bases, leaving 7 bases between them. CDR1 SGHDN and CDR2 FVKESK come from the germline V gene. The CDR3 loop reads CASSQVRETQYF. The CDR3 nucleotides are TGTGCCAGCAGCCAGGTCCGGGAGACCCAGTACTTC. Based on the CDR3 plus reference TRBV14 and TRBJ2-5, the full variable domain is EAGVTQFPSHSVIEKGQTVTLRCDPISGHDNLYWYRRVMGKEIKFLLHFVKESKQDESGMPNNRFLAERTGGTYSTLKVQPAELEDSGVYFCASSQVRETQYFGPGTRLLVL.

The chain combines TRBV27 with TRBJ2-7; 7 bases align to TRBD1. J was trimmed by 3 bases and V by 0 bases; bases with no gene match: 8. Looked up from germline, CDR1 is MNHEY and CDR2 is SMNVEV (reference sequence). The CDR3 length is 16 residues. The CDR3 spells CASSLSSPGQSYEQYF. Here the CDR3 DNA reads TGTGCCAGCAGTTTATCCTCACCGGGACAGAGCTACGAGCAGTACTTC.

CDR3 DNA sequence: TGTGCCAGCAGTTCCCTAAGCCTCACAGATACGCAGTATTTT. This gives the protein CASSSLSLTDTQYF. This chain links TRBV27 with TRBJ2-3; no reliable D call. Germline lookup yields CDR1 MNHEY and CDR2 SMNVEV (reference sequence). V shed 4 bases and J shed 2 bases, with 10 bases lying between them. This CDR3 comprises 14 residues.

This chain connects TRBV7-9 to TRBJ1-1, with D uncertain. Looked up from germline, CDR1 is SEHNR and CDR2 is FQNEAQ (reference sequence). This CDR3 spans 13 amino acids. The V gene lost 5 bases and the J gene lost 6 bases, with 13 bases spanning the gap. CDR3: CASSPSPVPEAFF. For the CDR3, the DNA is TGTGCCAGCAGCCCAAGTCCGGTCCCTGAAGCTTTCTTT. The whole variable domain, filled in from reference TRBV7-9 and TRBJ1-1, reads DTGVSQNPRHKITKRGQNVTFRCDPISEHNRLYWYRQTLGQGPEFLTYFQNEAQLEKSRLLSDRFSAERPKGSFSTLEIQRTEQGDSAMYLCASSPSPVPEAFFGQGTRLTVV.

This CDR3 reads CATSRDSLGNPETQYF. The DNA of the CDR3 is TGTGCCACCAGCAGAGATTCTTTGGGAAATCCGGAGACCCAGTACTTC. V and J are TRBV15 and TRBJ2-5; D is undetermined. The CDR3 has 16 amino acids. The V end lost 0 bases, the J end lost 5 bases, and 16 bases lay between the germline ends. From germline, CDR1 is LNHNV and CDR2 YYDKDF (reference sequence). The whole variable domain, remainder taken from reference TRBV15 and TRBJ2-5, is DAMVIQNPRYQVTQFGKPVTLSCSQTLNHNVMYWYQQKSSQAPKLLFHYYDKDFNNEADTPDNFQSRRPNTSFCFLDIRSPGLGDTAMYLCATSRDSLGNPETQYFGPGTRLLVL.

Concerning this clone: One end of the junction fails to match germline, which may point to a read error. The CDR3 loop is CASSQGSGNTIYF. CDR3 sequence (DNA): TGTGCTAGCAGCCAGGGCAGCGGAAACACCATATATTTT. The V gene is TRBV7-7, the J gene TRBJ1-3, with D maybe TRBD1 (5 bases). The length of the CDR3 is 13 residues. Germline V CDR1 and CDR2: SSHAT, FNYEAQ (reference sequence).

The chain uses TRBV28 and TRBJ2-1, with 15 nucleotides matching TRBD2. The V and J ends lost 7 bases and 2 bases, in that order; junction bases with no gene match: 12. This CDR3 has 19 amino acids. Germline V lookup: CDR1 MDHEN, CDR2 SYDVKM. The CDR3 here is CASTSSGTSGGRAYNEQFF. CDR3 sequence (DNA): TGTGCCAGCACGAGCTCCGGGACTAGCGGGGGGCGGGCCTACAATGAGCAGTTCTTC.

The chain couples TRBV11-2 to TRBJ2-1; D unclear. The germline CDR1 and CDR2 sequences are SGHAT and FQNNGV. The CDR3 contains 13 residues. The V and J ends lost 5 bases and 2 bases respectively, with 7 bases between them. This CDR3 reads CASSLDPYNEQFF. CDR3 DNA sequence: TGTGCCAGCAGCCTGGACCCCTACAATGAGCAGTTCTTC.

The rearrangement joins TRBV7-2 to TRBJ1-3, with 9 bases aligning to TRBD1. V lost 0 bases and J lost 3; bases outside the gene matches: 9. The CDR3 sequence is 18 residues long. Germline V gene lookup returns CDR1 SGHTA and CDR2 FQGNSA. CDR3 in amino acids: CASSLAPGTGMDGNTIYF. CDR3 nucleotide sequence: TGTGCCAGCAGCTTAGCACCCGGGACAGGGATGGATGGAAACACCATATATTTT.

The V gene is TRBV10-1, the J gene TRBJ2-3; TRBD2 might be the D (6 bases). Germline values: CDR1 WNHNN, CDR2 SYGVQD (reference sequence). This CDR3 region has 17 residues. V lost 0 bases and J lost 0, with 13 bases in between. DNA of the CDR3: TGCGCCAGCAGTGAGTCGACTCGGGCGGGGAGCACAGATACGCAGTATTTT. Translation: CASSESTRAGSTDTQYF.

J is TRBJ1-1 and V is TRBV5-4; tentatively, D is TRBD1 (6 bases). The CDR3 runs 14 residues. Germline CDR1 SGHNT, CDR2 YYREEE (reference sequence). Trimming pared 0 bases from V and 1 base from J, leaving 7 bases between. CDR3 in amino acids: CASSLGGQNTEAFF. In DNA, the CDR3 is TGTGCCAGCAGCTTGGGGGGACAGAACACTGAAGCTTTCTTT.

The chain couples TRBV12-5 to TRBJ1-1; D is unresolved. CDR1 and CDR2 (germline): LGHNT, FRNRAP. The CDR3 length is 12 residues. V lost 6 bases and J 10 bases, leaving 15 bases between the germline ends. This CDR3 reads CASGRTEPPAFF. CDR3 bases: TGTGCTAGTGGGAGGACGGAGCCGCCAGCTTTCTTT.

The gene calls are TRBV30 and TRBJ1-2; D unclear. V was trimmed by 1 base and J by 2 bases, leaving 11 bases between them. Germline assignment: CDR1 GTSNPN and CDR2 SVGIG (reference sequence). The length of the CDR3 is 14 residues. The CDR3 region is CAWSAPPQNYGYTF. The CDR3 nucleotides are TGTGCCTGGAGTGCCCCTCCCCAGAACTATGGCTACACCTTC.

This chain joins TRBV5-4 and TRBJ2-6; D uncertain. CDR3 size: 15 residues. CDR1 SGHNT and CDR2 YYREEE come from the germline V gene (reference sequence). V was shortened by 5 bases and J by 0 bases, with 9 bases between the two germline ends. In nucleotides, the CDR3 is TGTGCCAGCAGACCGAGGAGCTCTGGGGCCAACGTCCTGACTTTC. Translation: CASRPRSSGANVLTF.

The CDR3 sequence: CASSGGTTDSGANVLTF. Written as DNA, the CDR3 is TGTGCCAGCAGTGGGGGTACGACCGACTCTGGGGCCAACGTCCTGACTTTC. This rearrangement joins TRBV6-4 to TRBJ2-6; D is ambiguous. CDR1 and CDR2 from the germline V gene are MRHNA and SNTAGT. Trimming pared 4 bases from V and 0 bases from J, leaving 13 bases between. This CDR3 is 17 amino acids long.

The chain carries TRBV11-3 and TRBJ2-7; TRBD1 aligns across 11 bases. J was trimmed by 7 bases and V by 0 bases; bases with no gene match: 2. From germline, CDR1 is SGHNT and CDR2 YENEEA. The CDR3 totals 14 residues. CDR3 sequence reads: CASSLDGDRGEQYF. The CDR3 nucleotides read TGTGCCAGCAGCTTAGATGGGGACAGGGGGGAGCAGTACTTC.

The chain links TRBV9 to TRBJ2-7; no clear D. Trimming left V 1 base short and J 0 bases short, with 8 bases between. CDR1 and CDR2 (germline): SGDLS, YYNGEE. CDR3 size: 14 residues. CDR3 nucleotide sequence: TGTGCCAGCAGCGTATCTCCGAGCTCCTACGAGCAGTACTTC. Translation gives CASSVSPSSYEQYF.

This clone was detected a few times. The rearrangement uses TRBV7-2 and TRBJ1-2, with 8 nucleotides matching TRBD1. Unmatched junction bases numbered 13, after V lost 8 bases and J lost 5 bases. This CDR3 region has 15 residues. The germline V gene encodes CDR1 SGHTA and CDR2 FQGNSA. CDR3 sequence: CASSSRGTGGYGYTF. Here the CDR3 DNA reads TGTGCCAGCTCTTCCCGAGGGACAGGTGGATATGGCTACACCTTC.

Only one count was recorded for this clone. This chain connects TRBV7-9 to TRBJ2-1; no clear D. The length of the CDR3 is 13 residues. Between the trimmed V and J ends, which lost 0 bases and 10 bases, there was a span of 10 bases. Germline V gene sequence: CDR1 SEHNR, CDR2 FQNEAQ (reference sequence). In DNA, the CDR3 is TGTGCCAGCAGCTTAGCCCCCACCGGGGAGCAGTTCTTC. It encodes CASSLAPTGEQFF.

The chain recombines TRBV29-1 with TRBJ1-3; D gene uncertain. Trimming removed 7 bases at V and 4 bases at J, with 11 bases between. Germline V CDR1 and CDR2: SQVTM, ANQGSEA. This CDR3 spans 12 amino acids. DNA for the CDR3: TGCAGCGCCGCGACCCAAGGAAACACCATATATTTT. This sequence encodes CSAATQGNTIYF.

CDR3 amino acids: CASSRDRGQGELFF. The CDR3 DNA reads TGTGCCAGCAGCCGAGACAGGGGGCAGGGGGAGCTGTTTTTT. V usage is TRBV7-3 and J usage is TRBJ2-2; 10 bases are a match to TRBD1. Unmatched junction bases numbered 5, after V lost 5 bases and J lost 8 bases. Germline CDR1 reads SGHTA; CDR2 reads FQGTGA. This CDR3 is built from 14 residues.